The present entry profiles one T cell receptor (beta chain) with its context. Assay used: immunoSEQ multiplex PCR; TCRdb lists only in-frame clones, some missing. The sample has more than 150,000 clones; approximately 80% are singletons. The data derive from a study of blood T cell repertoires in COVID-19. Study-level information: COVID-19 samples collected from the United States, Italy and Spain covered acute and convalescent phases.

The germline V gene encodes CDR1 SGDLS and CDR2 YYNGEE. V lost 7 bases to trimming and J lost 5 bases; unmatched junction nucleotides: 5. The CDR3 is 14 amino acids. V and J are TRBV9 and TRBJ2-1; 11 bases map to TRBD2. The specimen was PBMCs or T cells enriched from blood (not recorded which). This clonotype was sampled from a man aged 55 to 69 who had been exposed to COVID-19. As DNA, the CDR3 is TGTGCCAGCCAGCCGGGACTAGCGGACAATGAGCAGTTCTTC. Its translation is CASQPGLADNEQFF.